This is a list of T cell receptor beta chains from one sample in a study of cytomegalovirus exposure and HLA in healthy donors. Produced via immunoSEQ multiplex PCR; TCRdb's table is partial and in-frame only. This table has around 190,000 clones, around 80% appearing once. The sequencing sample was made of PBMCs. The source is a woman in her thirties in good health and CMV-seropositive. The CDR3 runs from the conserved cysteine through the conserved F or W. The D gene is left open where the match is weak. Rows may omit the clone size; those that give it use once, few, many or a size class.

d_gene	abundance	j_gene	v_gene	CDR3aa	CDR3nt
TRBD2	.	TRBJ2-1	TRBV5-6	CASSPGLDRGRTNEQFF	TGTGCCAGCAGCCCGGGACTAGATCGGGGGAGGACCAATGAGCAGTTCTTC
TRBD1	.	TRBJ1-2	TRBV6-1	CASSQRTGDYGYTF	TGTGCCAGCAGCCAAAGGACAGGGGACTATGGCTACACCTTC
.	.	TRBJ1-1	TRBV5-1	CASSRDLPGNTEAFF	TGCGCCAGCAGCCGGGACTTACCTGGGAACACTGAAGCTTTCTTT
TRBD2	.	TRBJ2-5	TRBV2	CASSVSSGETQYF	TGTGCCAGCAGTGTTTCTAGCGGAGAGACCCAGTACTTC
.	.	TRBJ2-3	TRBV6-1	CASSPQGGWADTQYF	TGTGCCAGCAGTCCGCAGGGTGGCTGGGCAGATACGCAGTATTTT
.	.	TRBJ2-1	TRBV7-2	CASSWGVLGNEQFF	TGTGCCAGCAGCTGGGGGGTTCTGGGAAATGAGCAGTTCTTC
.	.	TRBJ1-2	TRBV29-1	CSVDPPTGPGTYGYTF	TGCAGCGTTGATCCCCCGACAGGTCCGGGGACCTATGGCTACACCTTC
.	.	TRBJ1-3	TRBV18	CASSPAGGLSGNTIYF	TGTGCCAGCTCCCCGGCTGGGGGACTCTCTGGAAACACCATATATTTT
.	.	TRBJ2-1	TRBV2	CASKGQWEDNEQFF	TGTGCCAGCAAAGGGCAGTGGGAGGACAATGAGCAGTTCTTC
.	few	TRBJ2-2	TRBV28	CASSSRGTGELFF	TGTGCCAGCAGTTCCAGGGGAACCGGGGAGCTGTTTTTT
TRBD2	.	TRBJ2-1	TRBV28	CASSHPTSGSYNEQFF	TGTGCCAGCAGTCATCCTACTAGCGGGAGCTACAATGAGCAGTTCTTC
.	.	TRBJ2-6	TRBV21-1	CASSKEGPGANVLTF	TGTGCCAGCAGCAAAGAGGGGCCGGGGGCCAACGTCCTGACTTTC
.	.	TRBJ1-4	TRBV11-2	CASSWFRGRNEKLFF	TGTGCCAGCAGCTGGTTTCGGGGTAGAAATGAAAAACTGTTTTTT
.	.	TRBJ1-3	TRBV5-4	CASGKDNRITGNTIYF	TGTGCCAGCGGCAAGGACAACAGGATAACTGGAAACACCATATATTTT
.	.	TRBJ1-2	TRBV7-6	CASSPPDTPPYGYTF	TGTGCCAGCAGCCCGCCGGACACCCCCCCTTATGGCTACACCTTC
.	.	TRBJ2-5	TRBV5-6	CASSFLNGRKETQYF	TGTGCCAGCAGCTTTCTCAACGGGAGAAAAGAGACCCAGTACTTC
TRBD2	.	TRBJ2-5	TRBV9	CASSARAGRETQYF	TGTGCCAGCAGCGCCAGGGCCGGGAGGGAGACCCAGTACTTC
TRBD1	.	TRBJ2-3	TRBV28	CASSDRGRTDTQYF	TGTGCCAGCAGTGACAGGGGGCGTACAGATACGCAGTATTTT
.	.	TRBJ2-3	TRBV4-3	CASSQKPSTDTQYF	TGCGCCAGCAGCCAAAAGCCTAGCACAGATACGCAGTATTTT
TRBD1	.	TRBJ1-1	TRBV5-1	CASSLQGATEAFF	TGCGCCAGCAGCTTACAGGGGGCCACTGAAGCTTTCTTT
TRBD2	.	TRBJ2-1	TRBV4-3	CASSQDHEREGSSVNEQFF	TGCGCCAGCAGCCAAGATCATGAGCGGGAGGGGAGTTCGGTAAATGAGCAGTTCTTC
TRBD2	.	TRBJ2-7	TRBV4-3	CASSQDSGGGSSYEQYF	TGCGCCAGCAGCCAAGATTCAGGCGGCGGGAGCTCCTACGAGCAGTACTTC
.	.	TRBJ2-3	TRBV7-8	CASSLEFRVTDTQYF	TGTGCCAGCAGCTTAGAGTTTCGGGTAACAGATACGCAGTATTTT
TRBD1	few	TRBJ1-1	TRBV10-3	CATNPGTGIMNTEAFF	TGTGCCACCAATCCCGGGACAGGAATCATGAACACTGAAGCTTTCTTT
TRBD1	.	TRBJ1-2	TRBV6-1	CASSGGDSNYGYTF	TGTGCCAGCAGTGGGGGGGACAGTAACTATGGCTACACCTTC
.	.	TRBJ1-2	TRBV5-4	CASSLVARADGYTF	TGTGCCAGCAGCTTGGTGGCCAGGGCCGATGGCTACACCTTC
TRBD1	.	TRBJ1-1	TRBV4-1	CASRRQGGTEAFF	TGCGCCAGCAGACGCCAGGGGGGTACTGAAGCTTTCTTT
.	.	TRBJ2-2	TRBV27	CASKNYSSNTGELFF	TGTGCCAGCAAGAACTACTCCTCGAACACCGGGGAGCTGTTTTTT
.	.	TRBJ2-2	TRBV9	CASSNPTGTSWTGELFF	TGTGCCAGCAGCAATCCCACCGGGACAAGCTGGACCGGGGAGCTGTTTTTT
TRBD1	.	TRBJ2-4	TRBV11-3	CASSRQGPIAKNIQYF	TGTGCCAGCAGCCGACAGGGCCCTATAGCCAAAAACATTCAGTACTTC
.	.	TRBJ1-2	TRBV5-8	CASSPSGVWGENYGYTF	TGTGCCAGCAGCCCGAGTGGGGTTTGGGGCGAAAACTATGGCTACACCTTC
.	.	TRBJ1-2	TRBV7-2	CASSLNLNYGYTF	TGTGCCAGCAGCCTTAATTTAAACTATGGCTACACCTTC
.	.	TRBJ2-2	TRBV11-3	CASSSPLLVATGELFF	TGTGCCAGCAGCTCCCCCCTCCTAGTTGCCACCGGGGAGCTGTTTTTT
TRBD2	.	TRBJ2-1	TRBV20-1	CSAGLADKQFF	TGCAGTGCTGGACTAGCGGATAAGCAGTTCTTC
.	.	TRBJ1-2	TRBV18	CASSPPSQNYGYTF	TGTGCCAGCTCACCACCGAGCCAAAACTATGGCTACACCTTC
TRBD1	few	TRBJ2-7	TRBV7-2	CASSLLELLGTGLYEQYF	TGTGCCAGCAGCTTATTGGAATTATTGGGGACAGGCCTATACGAGCAGTACTTC
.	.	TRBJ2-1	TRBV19	CASTTLGTQGGEQFF	TGTGCCAGTACTACCCTAGGCACTCAAGGGGGTGAGCAGTTCTTC
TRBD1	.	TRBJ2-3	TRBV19	CASSIGTGGTDTQYF	TGTGCCAGTAGTATCGGTACAGGGGGCACAGATACGCAGTATTTT
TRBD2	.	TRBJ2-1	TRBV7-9	CASIEAGGPFNEQFF	TGTGCCAGCATCGAAGCGGGAGGGCCTTTCAATGAGCAGTTCTTC
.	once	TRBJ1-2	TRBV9	CASSATSSGYTF	TGTGCCAGCAGCGCAACCTCCAGTGGCTACACCTTC
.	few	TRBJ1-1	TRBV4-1	CASSLSRRGRGAFF	TGCGCCAGCAGCTTATCCCGGAGGGGTCGTGGAGCTTTCTTT
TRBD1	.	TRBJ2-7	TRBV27	CASREGQAPIYEQYF	TGTGCCAGCAGGGAGGGACAGGCTCCGATCTACGAGCAGTACTTC